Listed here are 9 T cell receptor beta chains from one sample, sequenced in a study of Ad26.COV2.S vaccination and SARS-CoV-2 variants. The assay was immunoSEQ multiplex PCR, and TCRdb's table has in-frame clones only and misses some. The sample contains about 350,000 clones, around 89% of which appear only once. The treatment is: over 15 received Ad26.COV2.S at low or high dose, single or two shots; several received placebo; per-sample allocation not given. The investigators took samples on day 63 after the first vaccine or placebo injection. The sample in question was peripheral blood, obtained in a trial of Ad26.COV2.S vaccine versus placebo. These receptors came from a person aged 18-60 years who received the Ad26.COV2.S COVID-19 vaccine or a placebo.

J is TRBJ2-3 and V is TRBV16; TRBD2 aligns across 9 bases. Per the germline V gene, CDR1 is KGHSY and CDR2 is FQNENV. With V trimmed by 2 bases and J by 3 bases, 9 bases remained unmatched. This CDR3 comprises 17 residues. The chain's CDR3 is CASSQEGGRASTDTQYF. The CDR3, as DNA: TGTGCCAGCAGCCAAGAAGGCGGGAGGGCCTCGACAGATACGCAGTATTTT.

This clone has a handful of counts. The CDR3 sequence: CASSRALADYEQYF. In DNA, the CDR3 is TGTGCCAGCAGCCGGGCTCTGGCGGACTACGAGCAGTACTTC. V is TRBV11-2 and J is TRBJ2-7, with no clear D. Germline lookup yields CDR1 SGHAT and CDR2 FQNNGV. Trimming shortened V by 5 bases and J by 3 bases, and 14 bases separated the two germline ends. The CDR3 extends over 14 amino acids.

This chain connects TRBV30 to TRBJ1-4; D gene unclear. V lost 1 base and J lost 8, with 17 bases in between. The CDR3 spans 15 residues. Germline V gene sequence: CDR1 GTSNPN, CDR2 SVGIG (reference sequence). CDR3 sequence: CAWSAGNSGEEKLFF. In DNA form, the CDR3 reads TGTGCCTGGAGTGCCGGAAACAGCGGAGAAGAAAAACTGTTTTTT. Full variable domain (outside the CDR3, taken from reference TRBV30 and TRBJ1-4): SQTIHQWPATLVQPVGSPLSLECTVEGTSNPNLYWYRQAAGRGLQLLFYSVGIGQISSEVPQNLSASRPQDRQFILSSKKLLLSDSGFYLCAWSAGNSGEEKLFFGSGTQLSVL.

CDR3: CASSPGPPAIQYF. CDR3 DNA: TGTGCCAGCAGCCCGGGACCCCCGGCCATTCAGTACTTC. The chain has TRBV7-9 and TRBJ2-4, with D tentatively TRBD1 or TRBD2 (5 bases each). Trimming removed 5 bases at V and 9 bases at J, with 14 bases between. The CDR3 covers 13 residues. Germline CDR1 and CDR2: SEHNR and FQNEAQ (reference sequence).

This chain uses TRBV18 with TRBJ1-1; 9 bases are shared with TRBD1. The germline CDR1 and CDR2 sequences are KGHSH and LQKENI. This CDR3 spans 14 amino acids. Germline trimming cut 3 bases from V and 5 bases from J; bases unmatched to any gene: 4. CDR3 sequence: CASSPGTGITEAFF. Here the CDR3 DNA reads TGTGCCAGCTCACCCGGGACAGGGATTACTGAAGCTTTCTTT.

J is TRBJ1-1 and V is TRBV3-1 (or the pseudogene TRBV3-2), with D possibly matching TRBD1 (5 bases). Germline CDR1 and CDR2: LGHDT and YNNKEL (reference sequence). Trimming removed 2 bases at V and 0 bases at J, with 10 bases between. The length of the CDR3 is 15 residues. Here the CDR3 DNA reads TGTGCCAGCAGCCAAAGGGGCCGCCTGAACACTGAAGCTTTCTTT. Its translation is CASSQRGRLNTEAFF.

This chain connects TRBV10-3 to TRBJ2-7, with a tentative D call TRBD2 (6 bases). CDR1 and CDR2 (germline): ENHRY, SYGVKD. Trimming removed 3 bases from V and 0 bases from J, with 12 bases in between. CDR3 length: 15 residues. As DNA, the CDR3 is TGTGCCATCAGTGATGAGGAGGGTGGCTCCTACGAGCAGTACTTC. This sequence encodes CAISDEEGGSYEQYF.

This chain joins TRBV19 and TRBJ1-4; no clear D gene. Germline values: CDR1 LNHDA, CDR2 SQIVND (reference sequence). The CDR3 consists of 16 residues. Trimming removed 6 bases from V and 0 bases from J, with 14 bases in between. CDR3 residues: CASSPQSRATNEKLFF. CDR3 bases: TGTGCCAGTAGCCCTCAGAGTCGGGCAACTAATGAAAAACTGTTTTTT.

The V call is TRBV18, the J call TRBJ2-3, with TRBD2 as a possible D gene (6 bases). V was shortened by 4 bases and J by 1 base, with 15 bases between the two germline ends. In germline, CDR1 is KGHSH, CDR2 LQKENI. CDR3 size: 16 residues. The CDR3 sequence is CASSLPGVGRTDTQYF. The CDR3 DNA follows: TGTGCCAGCTCACTCCCGGGGGTAGGACGCACAGATACGCAGTATTTT.